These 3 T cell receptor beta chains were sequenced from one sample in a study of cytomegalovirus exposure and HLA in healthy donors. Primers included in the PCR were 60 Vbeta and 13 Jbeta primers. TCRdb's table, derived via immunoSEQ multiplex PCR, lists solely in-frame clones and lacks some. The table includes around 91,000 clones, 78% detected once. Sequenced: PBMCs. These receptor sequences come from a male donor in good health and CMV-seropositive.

The chain's CDR3 is CASSYTIQGGKTQYF. CDR3 nucleotide sequence: TGTGCCAGCAGTTACACTATACAGGGGGGAAAGACCCAGTACTTC. The V and J genes are TRBV6-5 and TRBJ2-5, with TRBD1 identical over 8 bases. J was trimmed by 6 bases and V by 2 bases; bases with no gene match: 8. The CDR3 is 15 residues long. Per germline, CDR1 MNHEY and CDR2 SVGAGI.

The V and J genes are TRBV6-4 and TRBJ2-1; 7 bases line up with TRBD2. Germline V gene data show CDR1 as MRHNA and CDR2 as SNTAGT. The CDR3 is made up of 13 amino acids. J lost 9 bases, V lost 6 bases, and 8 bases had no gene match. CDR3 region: CASSEQASGEQFF. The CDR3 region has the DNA TGTGCCAGCAGCGAACAAGCTAGCGGTGAGCAGTTCTTC.

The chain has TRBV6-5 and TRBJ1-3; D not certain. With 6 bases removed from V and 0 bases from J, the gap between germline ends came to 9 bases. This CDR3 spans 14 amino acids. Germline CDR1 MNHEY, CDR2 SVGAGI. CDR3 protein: CASSPRFSGNTIYF. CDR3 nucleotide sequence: TGTGCCAGCAGCCCCCGGTTCTCTGGAAACACCATATATTTT.